The 2 T cell receptor beta chains given below trace back to one sample, sequenced in a study of cytomegalovirus exposure and HLA in healthy donors. PCR was performed using 60 Vbeta and 13 Jbeta primers. TCRdb keeps only in-frame clones here, not all; method: immunoSEQ multiplex PCR. Of 100,000 to 150,000 clones detected, over 9.5% appear once; the ten largest clones hold just over 4.5%. Sequencing was performed on PBMCs. Receptors originate from a woman aged 18-29 years in good health and CMV-seropositive.

This clone occurred a few times. J is TRBJ2-7 and V is TRBV29-1; 9 nucleotides line up with TRBD1. The CDR3 has 13 residues. Germline trimming cut 6 bases from V and 6 bases from J; bases unmatched to any gene: 9. CDR1 is SQVTM and CDR2 is ANQGSEA in the germline V gene. CDR3 DNA sequence: TGCAGCGTACCCGGGACAGGGTATAGCGAGCAGTACTTC. It yields the protein CSVPGTGYSEQYF.

A note on this clone: Other nucleotide sequences from this sample produce the same CDR3. The rearrangement links TRBV6-1 to TRBJ2-7; a weak D match, TRBD2 (6 bases). This CDR3 contains 14 residues. Trimming stripped 4 bases from V and 1 base from J, with 11 bases between. From germline, CDR1 is MNHNS and CDR2 SASEGT. The CDR3 sequence: CASSAGLPSYEQYF. The CDR3 region has the DNA TGTGCCAGCAGTGCGGGACTCCCGTCCTACGAGCAGTACTTC.